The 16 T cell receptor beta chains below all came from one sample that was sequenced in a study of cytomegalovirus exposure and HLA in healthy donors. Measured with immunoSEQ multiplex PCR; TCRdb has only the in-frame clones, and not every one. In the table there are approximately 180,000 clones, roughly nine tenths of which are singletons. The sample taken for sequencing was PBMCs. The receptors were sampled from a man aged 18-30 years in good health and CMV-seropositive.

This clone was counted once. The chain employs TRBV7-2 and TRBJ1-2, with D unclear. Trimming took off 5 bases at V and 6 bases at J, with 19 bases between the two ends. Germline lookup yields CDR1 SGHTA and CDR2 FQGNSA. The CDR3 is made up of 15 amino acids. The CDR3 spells CASSDRPGSSDGYTF. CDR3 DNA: TGTGCCAGCAGCGATAGACCGGGTTCGTCCGATGGCTACACCTTC. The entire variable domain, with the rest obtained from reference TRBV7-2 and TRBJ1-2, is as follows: GAGVSQSPSNKVTEKGKDVELRCDPISGHTALYWYRQSLGQGLEFLIYFQGNSAPDKSGLPSDRFSAERTGGSVSTLTIQRTQQEDSAVYLCASSDRPGSSDGYTFGSGTRLTVV.

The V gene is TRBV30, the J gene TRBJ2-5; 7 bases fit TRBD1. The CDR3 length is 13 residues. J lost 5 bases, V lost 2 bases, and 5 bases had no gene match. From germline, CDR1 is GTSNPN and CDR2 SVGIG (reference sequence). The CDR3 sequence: CAWSLTGSETQYF. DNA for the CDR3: TGTGCCTGGAGTTTGACAGGGTCTGAGACCCAGTACTTC. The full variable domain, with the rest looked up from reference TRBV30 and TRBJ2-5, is SQTIHQWPATLVQPVGSPLSLECTVEGTSNPNLYWYRQAAGRGLQLLFYSVGIGQISSEVPQNLSASRPQDRQFILSSKKLLLSDSGFYLCAWSLTGSETQYFGPGTRLLVL.

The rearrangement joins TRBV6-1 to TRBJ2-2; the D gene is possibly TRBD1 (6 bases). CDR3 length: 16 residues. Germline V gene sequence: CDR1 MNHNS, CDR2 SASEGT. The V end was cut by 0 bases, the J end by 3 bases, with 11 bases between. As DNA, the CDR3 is TGTGCCAGCAGTGAAGCGGGGGCAGATTACACCGGGGAGCTGTTTTTT. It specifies CASSEAGADYTGELFF.

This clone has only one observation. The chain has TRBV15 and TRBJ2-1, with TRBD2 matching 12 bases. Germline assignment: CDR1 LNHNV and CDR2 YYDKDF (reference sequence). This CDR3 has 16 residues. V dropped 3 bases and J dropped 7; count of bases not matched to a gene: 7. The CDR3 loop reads CATSSTGLAGLNEQFF. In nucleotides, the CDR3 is TGTGCCACCAGCAGCACTGGACTAGCGGGATTAAATGAGCAGTTCTTC.

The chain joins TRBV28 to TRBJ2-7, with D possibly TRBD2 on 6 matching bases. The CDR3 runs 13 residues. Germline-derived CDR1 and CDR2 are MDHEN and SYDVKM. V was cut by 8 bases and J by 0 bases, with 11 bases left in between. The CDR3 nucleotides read TGTGCCAGCTGCCTGGGACTCTCCTACGAGCAGTACTTC. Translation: CASCLGLSYEQYF.

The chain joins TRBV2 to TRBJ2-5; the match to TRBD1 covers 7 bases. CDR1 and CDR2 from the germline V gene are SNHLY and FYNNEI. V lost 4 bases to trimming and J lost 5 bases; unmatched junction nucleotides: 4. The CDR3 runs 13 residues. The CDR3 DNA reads TGTGCCAGCAGTGGACAGGGTAGGGAGACCCAGTACTTC. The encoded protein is CASSGQGRETQYF.

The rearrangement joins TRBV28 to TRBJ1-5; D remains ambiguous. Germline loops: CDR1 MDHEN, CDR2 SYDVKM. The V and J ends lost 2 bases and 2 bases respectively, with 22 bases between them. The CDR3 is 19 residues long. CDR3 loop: CASSLDTALSGIGNQPQHF. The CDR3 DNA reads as TGTGCCAGCAGTTTAGACACCGCCCTGTCCGGTATCGGCAATCAGCCCCAGCATTTT.

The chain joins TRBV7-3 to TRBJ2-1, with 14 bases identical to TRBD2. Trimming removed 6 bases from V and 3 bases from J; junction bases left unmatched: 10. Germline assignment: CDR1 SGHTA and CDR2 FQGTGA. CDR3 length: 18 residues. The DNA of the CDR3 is TGTGCCAGCAGTCGCGGGACTAGCGGGGGCCCGAACTACAATGAGCAGTTCTTC. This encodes CASSRGTSGGPNYNEQFF.

CDR3 residues: CAINSGRQGAVTEAFF. CDR3 in DNA: TGTGCCATCAACTCGGGAAGACAGGGGGCCGTCACTGAAGCTTTCTTT. J is TRBJ1-1 and V is TRBV10-3; TRBD1 agrees at 10 bases. CDR1 and CDR2 (germline): ENHRY, SYGVKD. The J segment lost 4 bases and the V segment lost 7 bases, leaving 12 bases of the junction unmatched. The CDR3 runs to 16 residues.

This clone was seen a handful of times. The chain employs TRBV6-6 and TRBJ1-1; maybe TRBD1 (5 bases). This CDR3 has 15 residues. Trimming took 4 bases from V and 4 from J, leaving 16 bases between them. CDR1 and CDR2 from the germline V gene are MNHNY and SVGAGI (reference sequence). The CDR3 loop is CASSSPQGRSTEAFF. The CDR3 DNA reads TGTGCCAGCAGTTCCCCTCAGGGTCGGAGCACTGAAGCTTTCTTT.

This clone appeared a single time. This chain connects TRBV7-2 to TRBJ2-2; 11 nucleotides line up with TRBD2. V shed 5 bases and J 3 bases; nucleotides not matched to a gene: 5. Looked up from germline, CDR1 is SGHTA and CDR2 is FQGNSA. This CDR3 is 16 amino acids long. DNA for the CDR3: TGTGCCAGCAGCCCCGGGGGACTAGCGGACACCGGGGAGCTGTTTTTT. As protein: CASSPGGLADTGELFF.

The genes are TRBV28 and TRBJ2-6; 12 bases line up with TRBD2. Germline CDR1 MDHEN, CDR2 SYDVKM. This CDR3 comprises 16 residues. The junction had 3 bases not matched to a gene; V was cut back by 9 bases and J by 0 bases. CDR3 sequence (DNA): TGTGCCAGTGGACTAGCGGGATCCTCTGGGGCCAACGTCCTGACTTTC. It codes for CASGLAGSSGANVLTF.

CDR3 nucleotides: TGCGCCAGCAGTCAAGCCGGGACAGACAATGAGCAGTTCTTC. This codes for CASSQAGTDNEQFF. The chain couples TRBV23-1 to TRBJ2-1; TRBD1 matches at 7 bases. TRBV23-1 is flagged as an ORF with uncertain function. The CDR3 is 14 amino acids. V shed 2 bases and J 5 bases; nucleotides not matched to a gene: 3.

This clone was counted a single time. The CDR3 region has the DNA TGTGCCAGCGCCCTTTCGGGTTTATCGGAGACCCAGTACTTC. Its translation: CASALSGLSETQYF. This chain joins TRBV9 and TRBJ2-5, with no clear D. Per germline, CDR1 SGDLS and CDR2 YYNGEE. The CDR3 contains 14 residues. The V end lost 7 bases, the J end lost 5 bases, and 18 bases lay between the germline ends. The full variable domain, completed using reference TRBV9 and TRBJ2-5, is DSGVTQTPKHLITATGQRVTLRCSPRSGDLSVYWYQQSLDQGLQFLIQYYNGEERAKGNILERFSAQQFPDLHSELNLSSLELGDSALYFCASALSGLSETQYFGPGTRLLVL.

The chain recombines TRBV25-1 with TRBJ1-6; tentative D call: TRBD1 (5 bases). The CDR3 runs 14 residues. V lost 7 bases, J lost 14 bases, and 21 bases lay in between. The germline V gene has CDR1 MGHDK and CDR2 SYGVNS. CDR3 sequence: CASNQGLDGMALHF. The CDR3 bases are TGTGCCAGCAATCAGGGACTAGACGGAATGGCCCTCCACTTT.

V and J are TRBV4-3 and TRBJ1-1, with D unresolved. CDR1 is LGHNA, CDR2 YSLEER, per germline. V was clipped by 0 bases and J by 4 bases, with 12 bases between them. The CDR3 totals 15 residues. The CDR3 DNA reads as TGCGCCAGCAGCCAAGAGCCAGCAGGTGGCACTGAAGCTTTCTTT. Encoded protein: CASSQEPAGGTEAFF.